The 10 T cell receptor beta chains in this list originate from one sample, sequenced in a study of cytomegalovirus exposure and HLA in healthy donors. PCR employed 60 Vbeta and 13 Jbeta primers. Profiled with immunoSEQ multiplex PCR; TCRdb holds only in-frame clones, not every one. The sample records under 90,000 clones, roughly 74% being singletons. Sequencing was performed on PBMCs. The receptors were gathered from a man aged 35 to 55 in good health and CMV-seronegative.

This rearrangement joins TRBV9 to TRBJ2-7; 9 bases line up with TRBD1. CDR3 length: 15 amino acids. J gave up 3 bases and V 3 bases, and 7 bases lay outside the gene matches. Germline V gives CDR1 SGDLS, CDR2 YYNGEE. The CDR3 spells CASSAGGQGIYEQYF. In nucleotides, the CDR3 is TGTGCCAGCAGCGCGGGGGGACAGGGTATCTACGAGCAGTACTTC. Full variable domain (outside the CDR3, taken from reference TRBV9 and TRBJ2-7): DSGVTQTPKHLITATGQRVTLRCSPRSGDLSVYWYQQSLDQGLQFLIQYYNGEERAKGNILERFSAQQFPDLHSELNLSSLELGDSALYFCASSAGGQGIYEQYFGPGTRLTVT.

The CDR3 DNA sequence: TGTGCCAGTAGTCCGGGACTCGGGACTGAAGCTTTCTTT. It codes for CASSPGLGTEAFF. The gene calls are TRBV19 and TRBJ1-1; D might be TRBD1 (5 bases). The CDR3 extends over 13 amino acids. Germline assignment: CDR1 LNHDA and CDR2 SQIVND (reference sequence). V was pared by 5 bases and J by 5 bases, with 12 bases between.

The table lists this clone with a few counts. The CDR3 spells CASSETTDYQPQHF. The CDR3, as DNA: TGTGCCAGCAGTGAAACGACAGACTATCAGCCCCAGCATTTT. The chain carries TRBV25-1 and TRBJ1-5, with TRBD1 as a possible D gene (5 bases). CDR3 length: 14 amino acids. Germline V CDR1 and CDR2: MGHDK, SYGVNS. Deletions cut 2 bases from V and 5 bases from J, with 10 bases between.

The rearrangement links TRBV7-9 to TRBJ1-3; 7 bases fit TRBD1. The CDR3 runs to 13 residues. Germline-derived CDR1 and CDR2 are SEHNR and FQNEAQ (reference sequence). Unmatched junction bases numbered 13, after V lost 5 bases and J lost 15 bases. The CDR3 DNA reads TGTGCCAGCAGCGCCCGTTCGGAGGACAGGCCATATTTT. This sequence encodes CASSARSEDRPYF.

The chain joins TRBV19 to TRBJ1-6; TRBD1 is a possible D gene (6 bases). The CDR3 totals 16 residues. Trimming pared 6 bases from V and 9 bases from J, leaving 21 bases between. Per the germline V gene, CDR1 is LNHDA and CDR2 is SQIVND (reference sequence). CDR3 sequence (DNA): TGTGCCAGTAGCAGCGACAGGAAATTATCCGGTTCACCCCTCCACTTT. Translating it yields CASSSDRKLSGSPLHF.

The rearrangement links TRBV7-6 to TRBJ2-2, with a possible D match to TRBD2 (5 bases). Germline V gene sequence: CDR1 SGHVS, CDR2 FNYEAQ. Trimming took 1 base from V and 4 from J, leaving 7 bases between them. The CDR3 has 14 residues. The CDR3 sequence: CASSLEGATGELFF. Here the CDR3 DNA reads TGTGCCAGCAGCTTAGAGGGAGCCACCGGGGAGCTGTTTTTT.

The chain recombines TRBV19 with TRBJ2-5; D is undetermined. Looked up from germline, CDR1 is LNHDA and CDR2 is SQIVND (reference sequence). The CDR3 is 13 residues long. Trimming removed 5 bases at V and 11 bases at J, with 18 bases between. CDR3 nucleotides: TGTGCCAGTAGTCCCCACGAGAGCTTCAAGCAGTACTTC. It yields the protein CASSPHESFKQYF.

This chain links TRBV19 with TRBJ2-7; 9 bases are a match to TRBD1. The CDR3 runs 14 residues. V gave up 5 bases and J gave up 2 bases; unmatched junction bases: 4. From germline, CDR1 is LNHDA and CDR2 SQIVND (reference sequence). The CDR3: CASSSGTGTYEQYF. The CDR3 DNA reads TGTGCCAGTAGTTCCGGGACAGGGACCTACGAGCAGTACTTC.

The chain recombines TRBV7-2 with TRBJ2-1, with 7 bases matching TRBD2. The germline gives CDR1 SGHTA, CDR2 FQGNSA. This CDR3 spans 16 amino acids. The J segment lost 4 bases and the V segment lost 5 bases, leaving 11 bases of the junction unmatched. Here the CDR3 DNA reads TGTGCCAGCAGCCTGGCCGGTTTAGCGGGTTACAATGAGCAGTTCTTC. The encoded protein is CASSLAGLAGYNEQFF. Looking up the rest from reference TRBV7-2 and TRBJ2-1 gives the full variable domain: GAGVSQSPSNKVTEKGKDVELRCDPISGHTALYWYRQSLGQGLEFLIYFQGNSAPDKSGLPSDRFSAERTGGSVSTLTIQRTQQEDSAVYLCASSLAGLAGYNEQFFGPGTRLTVL.

The chain links TRBV29-1 to TRBJ1-2; D remains ambiguous. The CDR3 has 14 amino acids. Germline CDR1 SQVTM, CDR2 ANQGSEA. Trimming removed 5 bases from V and 8 bases from J, with 21 bases in between. This CDR3 is CSVTAATVGTGYTF. The DNA for the CDR3 is TGCAGCGTTACCGCCGCGACTGTGGGTACGGGCTACACCTTC. The whole variable domain, remainder taken from reference TRBV29-1 and TRBJ1-2, is SAVISQKPSRDICQRGTSLTIQCQVDSQVTMMFWYRQQPGQSLTLIATANQGSEATYESGFVIDKFPISRPNLTFSTLTVSNMSPEDSSIYLCSVTAATVGTGYTFGSGTRLTVV.